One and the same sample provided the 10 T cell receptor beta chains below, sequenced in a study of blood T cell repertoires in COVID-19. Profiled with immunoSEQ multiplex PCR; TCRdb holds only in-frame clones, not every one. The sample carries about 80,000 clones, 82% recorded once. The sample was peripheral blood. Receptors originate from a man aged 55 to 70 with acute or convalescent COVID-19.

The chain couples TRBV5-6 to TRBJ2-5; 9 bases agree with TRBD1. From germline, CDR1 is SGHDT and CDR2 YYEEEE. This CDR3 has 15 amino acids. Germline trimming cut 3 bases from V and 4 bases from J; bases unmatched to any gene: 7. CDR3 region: CASSSWDRAGETQYF. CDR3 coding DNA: TGTGCCAGCAGCTCCTGGGACAGGGCGGGAGAGACCCAGTACTTC.

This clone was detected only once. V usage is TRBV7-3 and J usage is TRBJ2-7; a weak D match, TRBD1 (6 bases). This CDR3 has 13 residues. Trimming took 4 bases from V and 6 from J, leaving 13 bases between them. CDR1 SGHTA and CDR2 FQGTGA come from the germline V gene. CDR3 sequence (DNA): TGTGCCAGCAGCTCCTCCGGGACAACCGAGCAGTACTTC. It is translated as CASSSSGTTEQYF.

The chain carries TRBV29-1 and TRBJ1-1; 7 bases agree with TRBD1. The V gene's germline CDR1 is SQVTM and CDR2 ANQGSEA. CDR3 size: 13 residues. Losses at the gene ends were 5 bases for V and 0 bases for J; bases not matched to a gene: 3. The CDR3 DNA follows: TGCAGCGTTACAGGGACAGTGAACACTGAAGCTTTCTTT. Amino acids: CSVTGTVNTEAFF.

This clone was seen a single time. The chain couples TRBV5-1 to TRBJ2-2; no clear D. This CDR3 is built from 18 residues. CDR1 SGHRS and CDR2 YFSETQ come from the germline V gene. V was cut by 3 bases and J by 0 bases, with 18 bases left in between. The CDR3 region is CASSSLPGESANTGELFF. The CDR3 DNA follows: TGCGCCAGCAGCTCTCTACCTGGAGAGTCCGCGAACACCGGGGAGCTGTTTTTT.

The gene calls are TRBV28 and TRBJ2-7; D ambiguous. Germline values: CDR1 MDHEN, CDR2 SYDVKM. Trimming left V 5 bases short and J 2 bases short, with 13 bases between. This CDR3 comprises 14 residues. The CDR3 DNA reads TGTGCCAGCAGTCCCCCCACAGCAACCTACGAGCAGTACTTC. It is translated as CASSPPTATYEQYF.

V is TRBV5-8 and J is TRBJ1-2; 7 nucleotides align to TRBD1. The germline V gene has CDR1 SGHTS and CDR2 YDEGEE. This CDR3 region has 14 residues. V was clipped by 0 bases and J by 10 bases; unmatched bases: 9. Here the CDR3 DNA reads TGTGCCAGCAGCTTGGGACAGGGCCTCCTCCACTACACCTTC. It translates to CASSLGQGLLHYTF.

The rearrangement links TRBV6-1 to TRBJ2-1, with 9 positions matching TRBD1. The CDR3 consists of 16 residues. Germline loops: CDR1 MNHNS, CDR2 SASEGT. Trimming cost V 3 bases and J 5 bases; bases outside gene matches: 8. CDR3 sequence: CASSDQGWTGDNEQFF. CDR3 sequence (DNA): TGTGCCAGCAGTGATCAAGGCTGGACAGGGGACAATGAGCAGTTCTTC.

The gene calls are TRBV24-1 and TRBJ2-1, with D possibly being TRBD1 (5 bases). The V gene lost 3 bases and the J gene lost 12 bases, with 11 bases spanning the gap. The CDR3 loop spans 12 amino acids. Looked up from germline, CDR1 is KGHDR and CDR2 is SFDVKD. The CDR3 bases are TGTGCCACCAGTGATCGTAGGGGCGGGCAGTTCTTC. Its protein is CATSDRRGGQFF.

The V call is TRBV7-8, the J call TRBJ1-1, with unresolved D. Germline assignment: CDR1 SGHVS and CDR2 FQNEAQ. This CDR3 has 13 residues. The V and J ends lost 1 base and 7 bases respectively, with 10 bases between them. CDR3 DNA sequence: TGTGCCAGCAGCTTAGGCGGATCTCTTGAAGCTTTCTTT. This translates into CASSLGGSLEAFF.

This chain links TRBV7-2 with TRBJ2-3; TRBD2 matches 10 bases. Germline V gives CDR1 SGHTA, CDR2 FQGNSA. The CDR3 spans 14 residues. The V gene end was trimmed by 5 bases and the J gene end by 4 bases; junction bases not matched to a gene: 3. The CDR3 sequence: CASSTGLAADTQYF. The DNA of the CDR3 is TGTGCCAGCAGCACCGGACTAGCGGCAGATACGCAGTATTTT.